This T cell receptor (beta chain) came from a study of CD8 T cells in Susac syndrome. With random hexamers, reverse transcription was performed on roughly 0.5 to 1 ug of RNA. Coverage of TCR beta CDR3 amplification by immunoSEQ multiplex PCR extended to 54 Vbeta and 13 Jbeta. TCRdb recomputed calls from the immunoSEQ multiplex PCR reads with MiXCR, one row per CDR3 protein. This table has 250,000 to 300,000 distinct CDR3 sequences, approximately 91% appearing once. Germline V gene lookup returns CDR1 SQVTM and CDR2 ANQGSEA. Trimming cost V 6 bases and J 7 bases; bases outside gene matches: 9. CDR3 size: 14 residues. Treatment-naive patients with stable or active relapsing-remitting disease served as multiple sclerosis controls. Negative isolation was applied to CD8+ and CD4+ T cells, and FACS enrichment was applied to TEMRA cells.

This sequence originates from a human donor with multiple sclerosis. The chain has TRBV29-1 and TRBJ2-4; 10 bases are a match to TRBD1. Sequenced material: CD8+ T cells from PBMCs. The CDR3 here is CSVGTGVSDNIQYF. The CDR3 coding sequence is TGCAGCGTAGGGACAGGGGTCTCGGACAACATTCAGTACTTC.